This T cell receptor (beta chain) was found in a study of OX40 agonist ivuxolimab in advanced cancers. Study-wide context: In this cohort, patients received ivuxolimab, an agonistic anti-OX40 (CD134) antibody. At 0.01 to 10 mg/kg, ivuxolimab was administered intravenously to patients every 2 weeks.

Measured with immunoSEQ multiplex PCR; TCRdb has only the in-frame clones, and not every one. This sample has some 94,000 clones, with under 95% found just once. The CDR3 has 13 residues. Sample: CD4+ or CD8+ T cells sorted from blood, taken in a trial of the OX40 agonist ivuxolimab. The chain has TRBV21-1 and TRBJ1-2. TRBV21-1 counts as a pseudogene. This clonotype was sampled from an adult with an advanced solid tumor such as melanoma, head and neck, liver or kidney cancer. In DNA form, the CDR3 reads TGTGCCAGCAGCAAAGAATTAAACTATGGCTACACCTTC. Protein product: CASSKELNYGYTF.